A selection of T cell receptor beta chains follows, all from one sample in a study of cytomegalovirus exposure and HLA in healthy donors. Profiling relied on immunoSEQ multiplex PCR, and the TCRdb table lists in-frame clones only, not all of them. The sample carries about 180,000 clones, around 76% recorded once. The sequencing sample was made of PBMCs. These receptors were taken from a man in his forties in good health and CMV-seronegative. The CDR3 runs from the conserved cysteine through the conserved F or W. The order of the fields is J gene, D gene, clone size, CDR3 length, V gene, CDR3 protein, CDR3 DNA. A D gene is named only where the DNA matches it firmly. Some rows mark clone size as missing; the rest say once, few, many or name a class of expanded clone.

>TRBJ1-1|TRBD1|NA|14|TRBV2
CASSRTGRVTEAFF
TGTGCCAGCAGTCGGACAGGGAGGGTTACTGAAGCTTTCTTT
>TRBJ2-1|TRBD2|NA|17|TRBV27
CASRPGLAANDYNEQFF
TGTGCCAGCAGACCCGGACTAGCGGCGAATGATTACAATGAGCAGTTCTTC
>TRBJ2-2|TRBD1|few|17|TRBV15
CATSREPGTGGSGELFF
TGTGCCACCAGCAGAGAACCCGGGACAGGGGGCTCCGGGGAGCTGTTTTTT
>TRBJ2-7|TRBD2|NA|14|TRBV7-2
CASSVGTSGYEQYF
TGTGCCAGCAGCGTCGGGACTAGCGGCTACGAGCAGTACTTC
>TRBJ2-2|TRBD2|NA|16|TRBV7-3
CASSSGTSGRRGELFF
TGTGCCAGCAGCAGCGGGACTAGCGGGAGGAGAGGGGAGCTGTTTTTT
>TRBJ2-1|NA|NA|13|TRBV6-5
CASSYDKARGQFF
TGTGCCAGCAGTTATGACAAGGCCAGGGGCCAGTTCTTC
>TRBJ1-3|NA|few|16|TRBV7-9
CASSYSGAGGRNTIYF
TGTGCCAGCAGCTATTCCGGGGCGGGGGGCAGAAACACCATATATTTT
>TRBJ1-5|NA|NA|13|TRBV7-2
CASSSSQGQPQHF
TGTGCCAGCAGCTCGTCGCAGGGTCAGCCCCAGCATTTT
>TRBJ1-4|NA|NA|16|TRBV11-2
CASSLSGVGGREKLFF
TGTGCCAGCAGCTTATCCGGCGTCGGGGGACGGGAAAAACTGTTTTTT
>TRBJ2-3|NA|NA|12|TRBV28
CASRSSGDTQYF
TGTGCCAGCAGGTCGAGTGGAGATACGCAGTATTTT
>TRBJ2-7|TRBD1|NA|15|TRBV5-4
CASRPGTGSSYEQYF
TGTGCCAGCAGGCCTGGGACAGGGTCTTCCTACGAGCAGTACTTC
>TRBJ1-2|TRBD1|NA|17|TRBV27
CASSPRTGGMANYGYTF
TGTGCCAGCAGTCCCCGGACAGGGGGCATGGCTAACTATGGCTACACCTTC
>TRBJ1-1|NA|NA|12|TRBV19
CASRNRDTEAFF
TGTGCCAGTAGGAACAGGGACACTGAAGCTTTCTTT
>TRBJ2-1|TRBD1|NA|15|TRBV7-9
CASTSDRGLTNEQFF
TGTGCCAGCACCTCGGACAGGGGTTTAACGAATGAGCAGTTCTTC
>TRBJ2-5|NA|NA|16|TRBV4-3
CASSHYSKGSGETQYF
TGCGCCAGCAGCCATTACTCGAAAGGGAGCGGAGAGACCCAGTACTTC
>TRBJ2-3|TRBD2|NA|16|TRBV9
CASSPGRRGGTDTQYF
TGTGCCAGCAGCCCAGGTCGGCGGGGGGGCACAGATACGCAGTATTTT
>TRBJ2-7|TRBD2|NA|20|TRBV4-2
CASSQDGGRAVSGRAHEQYF
TGTGCCAGCAGCCAAGATGGAGGCAGGGCGGTTAGCGGGAGGGCCCACGAGCAGTACTTC
>TRBJ2-7|NA|NA|14|TRBV29-1
CSVSRDLFSHEQYF
TGCAGCGTTTCGAGGGATCTGTTTTCACACGAGCAGTACTTC
>TRBJ1-1|TRBD1|NA|19|TRBV18
CASSPKAGTGLSKDTEAFF
TGTGCCAGCTCACCGAAAGCCGGGACAGGGTTGTCTAAGGACACTGAAGCTTTCTTT
>TRBJ1-5|TRBD1|NA|17|TRBV28
CASSLDARTGGHQPQHF
TGTGCCAGCAGTTTAGATGCTAGGACAGGGGGCCATCAGCCCCAGCATTTT
>TRBJ2-1|TRBD1|NA|14|TRBV6-6
CAMGGQGANNEQFF
TGTGCCATGGGTGGGCAGGGGGCAAACAATGAGCAGTTCTTC
>TRBJ2-1|NA|NA|13|TRBV13
CASSSGRRGEQFF
TGTGCCAGCAGCTCAGGCCGTAGGGGTGAGCAGTTCTTC
>TRBJ1-1|TRBD1|NA|18|TRBV11-3
CASSSLTGAALLNTEAFF
TGTGCCAGCAGCTCGCTAACAGGGGCCGCCCTACTTAACACTGAAGCTTTCTTT
>TRBJ1-5|NA|few|16|TRBV30
CAWSRLLQGSNQPQHF
TGTGCCTGGAGCAGACTACTACAGGGTAGCAATCAGCCCCAGCATTTT
>TRBJ2-5|TRBD1|NA|16|TRBV7-9
CSSSPSGQGYLETQYF
TGTTCCAGCAGCCCATCGGGACAGGGGTACCTTGAGACCCAGTACTTC